This T cell receptor beta chain was obtained from a study of vaccination and CD4 T cells after COVID-19 (dated 2022 in TCRdb). With respect to the entire study: Every convalescent patient had a positive nasal swab PCR test for SARS-CoV-2, with mild disease in 9 or 10 patients and severe disease in one. Participants got two doses of the Pfizer-BioNTech BNT162b2 vaccine (n=8) or two doses of the Moderna mRNA-1273 vaccine (n=2). The spike-specific CD4+ TCR repertoire was compared before and after mRNA vaccination in 10 to 11 COVID-19 convalescent patients and 4 infection-naive healthy vaccine recipients. Overlapping spike peptide pools from SARS-CoV-2 and from the common cold coronaviruses HCoV-NL63, HCoV-OC43 and HCoV-229E were used as culture stimuli. The convalescent cohort included six males and four females, with two Hispanic individuals, seven Caucasians, two Asians and one multiracial person. Post-vaccine blood samples were obtained a median of around 74 days after the second vaccine dose, with a range of about 14 to 250 days. In control cultures, a CEFX viral epitope pool was used as positive control, an HIV-1 Nef peptide pool was used as negative control, or no peptide was added. Post-COVID blood samples were collected from convalescent patients a median of around 96 days after diagnosis, with a range of about 35 to 170 days.

From cysteine to phenylalanine, the CDR3 is 18 amino acids long. This entry keeps only the CDR3 DNA: 54 bases, framed from base 1. CDR1 and CDR2 (SEHNR, FQNEAQ) derive from the germline V gene (reference sequence). Unmatched junction bases come to 9, with V trimmed by 5 bases and J by 1 base. Overall results and qualifications from the work: An increase in the median number of SARS-CoV-2-reactive clonotypes from approximately 20 after infection to 38 after vaccination was observed, but the change was not found to be significant. Of the vaccine-specific clones found in convalescent patients, nearly all (304 of 307) were mono-reactive for SARS-CoV-2 spike instead of being cross-reactive with common cold coronaviruses. Only a relatively small number of convalescent patients were included in the study, and early timepoints following natural infection were not analyzed. In convalescent patients, a median approximately 83% of post-vaccine SARS-CoV-2-reactive clones were detected only after vaccination, suggesting vaccine-specific priming.

To prepare the library, PCR was applied. DNA from cultured CD4+ T cells was subjected to TCR sequencing with the Oncomine TCR Beta short-read assay at the Johns Hopkins FTIC core. Genomic DNA was extracted from the cultured CD4+ T cells with the QIAamp micro DNA kit. Oncomine TCR Beta libraries made from cultured CD4+ T cells were pooled using unique dual indexes and sequenced on an Illumina iSeq 100. The paper's processing steps were these. Non-productive sequences were removed, and CDR3s not starting with C, not ending with F or W, or shorter than 7 amino acids were discarded. Antigen-specific clonotypes were identified using the MANAFEST web application through comparison of peptide-stimulated wells with reference and other culture wells. To be called positive, a clone needed an FDR below 0.05, an odds ratio above 5, and a productive frequency above 0.1% in at least two of three replicate wells. A clonotype was classed as cross-reactive if the clonotype showed significant expansion both in SARS-CoV-2 spike wells and in at least one common cold coronavirus spike condition. Levenshtein distances (stringdist) and unrooted phylogenetic trees (ape) in R version 3.6.1 were used to assess CDR3 homology. TCRdb reanalyzed the raw reads on its own, using fastp at Q25 for trimming and MiXCR for clone calling, and kept in-frame beta chains. A single entry per CDR3 protein holds the most common genes and DNA from its merged rows. For this entry, the V and J calls and clone size follow TCRdb and not the study's own pipeline. This sample comprises 20,000 to 25,000 distinct CDR3 sequences, 40% to 50% of them detected only once. Approximately 9.4% of the sample lies in the top ten.

The treatment or condition label on this specimen signifies: roughly ten-day PBMC culture with coronavirus spike peptide pools or control peptides (ViraFEST assay). The study used the ViraFEST assay, which expanded antigen-specific T cells with peptide pools and then identified expanded clonotypes by TCR sequencing. Positive SARS-CoV-2 PCR tests in the convalescent patients dated from March to December 2020, before Alpha, Beta and Delta variants emerged in the United States. Fewer than 2.5 million PBMCs per well were cultured in IMDM with roughly 5% human AB serum and approximately 10 IU/ml IL-2, plus 10 ug/ml peptide pools. On days 3 and 7, half of the culture medium was replaced with fresh IL-2-containing medium. CD4+ T cells were isolated after about nine days of culture through negative selection using the EasySep CD4+ T cell isolation kit. Ficoll-Paque Plus gradient centrifugation was used to isolate PBMCs from whole blood, and the isolated PBMCs were then either used fresh or cryopreserved at -140C. In general, triplicate wells were set up for every culture condition.

With respect to this clonotype: The specificity of this receptor is unknown. Per-nucleotide qualities are absent, and no much larger clonotype sits a single base away.

This chain is built from TRBV7-9 and TRBJ2-4, and 12 junction bases match TRBD2. The sequence came from a human donor who had recovered from COVID-19. Sequencing input: CD4+ T cells from blood, cultured in vitro. The DNA sequence is given as TGTGCCAGCAGCATATTGACTAGCGGGAGTGCGGCCAAAAACATTCAGTACTTC. It specifies CASSILTSGSAAKNIQYF.